These T cell receptor beta chains were read from a single sample in a study of somatic mutations in cytotoxic T cells in rheumatoid arthritis. The method was immunoSEQ multiplex PCR; TCRdb's version includes in-frame clones alone and lacks a portion of them. This sample has some 40,000 clones; about 84% occur once, and the top ten carry roughly 3.4%. The specimen sequenced was CD8+ T cells sorted from blood. Source of these receptors: a man in his forties or fifties in good health. Both conserved end residues are part of each CDR3. A D gene is named only where the DNA matches it firmly. Not every row has a clone size; where given, it reads once, few, many or a size class.

v_gene: TRBV28
abundance: few
d_gene: -
j_gene: TRBJ2-6
CDR3aa: CASSLGQISGANVLTF
CDR3nt: TGTGCCAGCAGTTTAGGACAGATCTCTGGGGCCAACGTCCTGACTTTC

v_gene: TRBV2
abundance: -
d_gene: -
j_gene: TRBJ2-2
CDR3aa: CASSGEVWALAGELFF
CDR3nt: TGTGCCAGCAGCGGGGAGGTGTGGGCCCTGGCCGGGGAGCTGTTTTTT

v_gene: TRBV28
abundance: few
d_gene: -
j_gene: TRBJ2-7
CDR3aa: CASSSRGGSEEQYF
CDR3nt: TGTGCCAGCAGTTCCAGGGGAGGGAGTGAAGAGCAGTACTTC

v_gene: TRBV27
abundance: -
d_gene: -
j_gene: TRBJ2-2
CDR3aa: CASRNTGELFF
CDR3nt: TGTGCCAGCAGGAACACCGGGGAGCTGTTTTTT

v_gene: TRBV7-9
abundance: -
d_gene: TRBD1
j_gene: TRBJ2-3
CDR3aa: CASSDIALQGQILDTQYF
CDR3nt: TGTGCCAGCAGCGATATCGCCCTCCAGGGACAGATTCTCGATACGCAGTATTTT

v_gene: TRBV25-1
abundance: -
d_gene: -
j_gene: TRBJ1-5
CDR3aa: CASSSGRGTTQNQPQHF
CDR3nt: TGTGCCAGCAGTTCTGGCAGGGGCACGACCCAAAATCAGCCCCAGCATTTT

v_gene: TRBV30
abundance: -
d_gene: -
j_gene: TRBJ2-3
CDR3aa: CAWNLGGGSTDTQYF
CDR3nt: TGTGCCTGGAACCTGGGAGGGGGAAGCACAGATACGCAGTATTTT

v_gene: TRBV5-3
abundance: once
d_gene: TRBD2
j_gene: TRBJ2-2
CDR3aa: CARSLKGAGFRRTSPVRRELFF
CDR3nt: TGTGCCAGAAGCTTGAAGGGTGCCGGTTTCCGACGGACTAGCCCCGTTCGTCGGGAGCTGTTTTTT

v_gene: TRBV6-5
abundance: -
d_gene: TRBD1
j_gene: TRBJ2-1
CDR3aa: CASSYEQGGVNEQFF
CDR3nt: TGTGCCAGCAGTTATGAACAGGGGGGTGTCAATGAGCAGTTCTTC

v_gene: TRBV27
abundance: -
d_gene: TRBD2
j_gene: TRBJ2-3
CDR3aa: CASSLAGGGTDTQYF
CDR3nt: TGTGCCAGCAGTCTAGCGGGAGGAGGCACAGATACGCAGTATTTT

v_gene: TRBV7-6
abundance: -
d_gene: -
j_gene: TRBJ2-3
CDR3aa: CASTLTGADTQYF
CDR3nt: TGTGCCAGCACCTTGACAGGCGCAGATACGCAGTATTTT

v_gene: TRBV5-1
abundance: -
d_gene: -
j_gene: TRBJ2-5
CDR3aa: CASSRWVGASETQYF
CDR3nt: TGCGCCAGCAGCAGGTGGGTGGGGGCGTCGGAGACCCAGTACTTC

v_gene: TRBV4-1
abundance: -
d_gene: -
j_gene: TRBJ2-7
CDR3aa: CASSQVRRLEYSYEQYF
CDR3nt: TGCGCCAGCAGCCAAGTGCGGCGACTAGAATACTCCTACGAGCAGTACTTC

v_gene: TRBV13
abundance: -
d_gene: TRBD2
j_gene: TRBJ2-7
CDR3aa: CASSLRTSGSSYEQYF
CDR3nt: TGTGCCAGCAGCTTACGGACTAGCGGCAGCTCCTACGAGCAGTACTTC

v_gene: TRBV4-1
abundance: -
d_gene: -
j_gene: TRBJ1-4
CDR3aa: CASSQVRLEVEKLFF
CDR3nt: TGCGCCAGCAGCCAAGTTAGGCTGGAAGTGGAAAAACTGTTTTTT

v_gene: TRBV4-1
abundance: few
d_gene: TRBD1
j_gene: TRBJ1-1
CDR3aa: CASSQFRDSEAFF
CDR3nt: TGCGCCAGCAGCCAGTTCCGGGACAGCGAAGCTTTCTTT

v_gene: TRBV12-5
abundance: -
d_gene: -
j_gene: TRBJ2-3
CDR3aa: CASSNPGGSTADTQYF
CDR3nt: TGTGCTAGTTCCAACCCTGGGGGGAGTACCGCAGATACGCAGTATTTT

v_gene: TRBV4-1
abundance: -
d_gene: -
j_gene: TRBJ2-7
CDR3aa: CASSQDPGTLLEQYF
CDR3nt: TGCGCCAGCAGCCAGGACCCGGGAACCCTTCTCGAGCAGTACTTC

v_gene: TRBV19
abundance: -
d_gene: -
j_gene: TRBJ2-7
CDR3aa: CASSKRTKF
CDR3nt: TGTGCCAGCTCCAAAAGGACCAAGTTC

v_gene: TRBV5-1
abundance: few
d_gene: -
j_gene: TRBJ1-2
CDR3aa: CASSLERYGEVHYGYTF
CDR3nt: TGCGCCAGCAGCTTGGAGAGGTATGGAGAGGTCCACTATGGCTACACCTTC

v_gene: TRBV6-1
abundance: -
d_gene: -
j_gene: TRBJ2-7
CDR3aa: CASSVEGGKNEQYF
CDR3nt: TGTGCCAGCTCGGTAGAGGGAGGAAAAAACGAGCAGTACTTC

v_gene: TRBV11-2
abundance: -
d_gene: TRBD2
j_gene: TRBJ2-2
CDR3aa: CASSLGTSGSTGELFF
CDR3nt: TGTGCCAGCAGCCTTGGGACTAGCGGGAGCACCGGGGAGCTGTTTTTT

v_gene: TRBV30
abundance: -
d_gene: TRBD1
j_gene: TRBJ2-7
CDR3aa: CAWSNGQGQGATSYEQYF
CDR3nt: TGTGCCTGGAGTAACGGACAGGGCCAGGGTGCGACCTCTTACGAGCAGTACTTC

v_gene: TRBV4-2
abundance: -
d_gene: -
j_gene: TRBJ2-7
CDR3aa: CASSPAGPYEQYF
CDR3nt: TGTGCCAGCAGCCCCGCCGGACCCTACGAGCAGTACTTC

v_gene: TRBV27
abundance: -
d_gene: TRBD2
j_gene: TRBJ2-1
CDR3aa: CASSLSLTSGLYNEQFF
CDR3nt: TGTGCCAGCAGTTTATCCCTCACTAGCGGGCTTTACAATGAGCAGTTCTTC

v_gene: TRBV30
abundance: few
d_gene: TRBD1
j_gene: TRBJ1-2
CDR3aa: CAWRGQGMAYGYTF
CDR3nt: TGTGCCTGGAGGGGACAGGGAATGGCCTACGGCTACACCTTC

v_gene: TRBV27
abundance: -
d_gene: -
j_gene: TRBJ1-6
CDR3aa: CASSPINSPLHF
CDR3nt: TGTGCCAGCAGTCCTATAAATTCACCCCTCCACTTT

v_gene: TRBV7-9
abundance: -
d_gene: -
j_gene: TRBJ2-7
CDR3aa: CASSPMRGNEQYF
CDR3nt: TGTGCCAGCAGCCCAATGAGGGGGAACGAGCAGTACTTC

v_gene: TRBV13
abundance: -
d_gene: TRBD1
j_gene: TRBJ2-7
CDR3aa: CASSLDRGYEQYF
CDR3nt: TGTGCCAGCAGCTTAGACAGGGGGTACGAGCAGTACTTC

v_gene: TRBV29-1
abundance: -
d_gene: TRBD1
j_gene: TRBJ2-7
CDR3aa: CSVNRGYEQYF
CDR3nt: TGCAGCGTTAACAGGGGCTACGAGCAGTACTTC

v_gene: TRBV28
abundance: -
d_gene: -
j_gene: TRBJ2-7
CDR3aa: CASSFMYEQYF
CDR3nt: TGTGCCAGCAGTTTTATGTACGAGCAGTACTTC

v_gene: TRBV28
abundance: -
d_gene: -
j_gene: TRBJ1-4
CDR3aa: CASSPTTLNEKLFF
CDR3nt: TGTGCCAGCAGCCCTACAACATTAAATGAAAAACTGTTTTTT

v_gene: TRBV2
abundance: -
d_gene: TRBD1
j_gene: TRBJ1-6
CDR3aa: CATGTGNSGSPLHF
CDR3nt: TGTGCCACCGGGACAGGGAATAGTGGGTCACCCCTCCACTTT

v_gene: TRBV21-1
abundance: -
d_gene: -
j_gene: TRBJ2-7
CDR3aa: CASSKRLKQYF
CDR3nt: TGTGCCAGCAGCAAGCGCCTCAAGCAGTACTTC

v_gene: TRBV5-1
abundance: -
d_gene: -
j_gene: TRBJ1-2
CDR3aa: CASSLDRFYGYTF
CDR3nt: TGCGCCAGCAGCTTGGACAGGTTCTATGGCTACACCTTC

v_gene: TRBV7-8
abundance: -
d_gene: -
j_gene: TRBJ2-7
CDR3aa: CASSLAPSVHEQYF
CDR3nt: TGTGCCAGCAGCTTAGCCCCCTCGGTCCACGAGCAGTACTTC

v_gene: TRBV29-1
abundance: -
d_gene: TRBD2
j_gene: TRBJ2-7
CDR3aa: CSVALGGDGQYF
CDR3nt: TGCAGCGTTGCTCTGGGGGGGGACGGGCAGTACTTC

v_gene: TRBV9
abundance: -
d_gene: -
j_gene: TRBJ2-7
CDR3aa: CASSVAGDYEQYF
CDR3nt: TGTGCCAGCAGCGTAGCGGGGGACTACGAGCAGTACTTC

v_gene: TRBV30
abundance: -
d_gene: TRBD2
j_gene: TRBJ2-7
CDR3aa: CAWSLVLTSRSSYEQYF
CDR3nt: TGTGCCTGGAGTCTAGTGCTGACTAGCCGGAGCTCCTACGAGCAGTACTTC

v_gene: TRBV4-1
abundance: -
d_gene: TRBD1
j_gene: TRBJ2-7
CDR3aa: CASSHTGDSYEQYF
CDR3nt: TGCGCCAGCAGCCACACAGGGGACTCCTACGAGCAGTACTTC

v_gene: TRBV13
abundance: -
d_gene: -
j_gene: TRBJ2-2
CDR3aa: CASSPLGTANTGELFF
CDR3nt: TGTGCCAGCAGCCCCCTGGGGACTGCAAACACCGGGGAGCTGTTTTTT

v_gene: TRBV2
abundance: -
d_gene: TRBD2
j_gene: TRBJ2-2
CDR3aa: CASELAGEGTGELFF
CDR3nt: TGTGCCAGCGAACTAGCGGGAGAAGGCACCGGGGAGCTGTTTTTT

v_gene: TRBV7-9
abundance: -
d_gene: TRBD1
j_gene: TRBJ1-4
CDR3aa: CASSNDRGSEKLFF
CDR3nt: TGTGCCAGCAGCAACGACAGGGGGAGTGAAAAACTGTTTTTT

v_gene: TRBV2
abundance: -
d_gene: -
j_gene: TRBJ2-2
CDR3aa: CASRAGPPNTGELFF
CDR3nt: TGTGCCAGCAGGGCGGGGCCTCCGAACACCGGGGAGCTGTTTTTT

v_gene: TRBV12-5
abundance: -
d_gene: -
j_gene: TRBJ2-1
CDR3aa: CASGPSDGPSSYNEQFF
CDR3nt: TGTGCTAGTGGTCCCTCCGACGGCCCTAGCTCCTACAATGAGCAGTTCTTC